This T cell receptor (beta chain) is drawn from a study of CD8 T cells in Susac syndrome. The ends were cut back, 3 bases at V and 5 bases at J, with 14 bases in the middle. Germline CDR1 SEHNR, CDR2 FQNEAQ (reference sequence). This CDR3 is built from 14 residues. The T cells that were sequenced for TCR beta were CD8+ and CD4+ cells from blood. When the RNA was reverse transcribed, random hexamers were used with an input of 0.5 to 1 ug. Amplification of TCR beta CDR3 spanned 54 Vbeta and 13 Jbeta via immunoSEQ multiplex PCR. Via MiXCR, TCRdb re-called the immunoSEQ multiplex PCR reads, giving one row per CDR3 protein. The sample consists of tens of thousands of distinct CDR3 sequences, roughly 94% of them appearing once.

The J gene is TRBJ2-7, the V gene TRBV7-9; TRBD1 or TRBD2 may be the D gene (5 bases each). The sample consisted of CD4+ T cells from PBMCs. This TCR was sampled from a human donor with Susac syndrome. CDR3 DNA sequence: TGTGCCAGCAGCTTCAATGGGGACCGAGACGAGCAGTACTTC. It specifies CASSFNGDRDEQYF.